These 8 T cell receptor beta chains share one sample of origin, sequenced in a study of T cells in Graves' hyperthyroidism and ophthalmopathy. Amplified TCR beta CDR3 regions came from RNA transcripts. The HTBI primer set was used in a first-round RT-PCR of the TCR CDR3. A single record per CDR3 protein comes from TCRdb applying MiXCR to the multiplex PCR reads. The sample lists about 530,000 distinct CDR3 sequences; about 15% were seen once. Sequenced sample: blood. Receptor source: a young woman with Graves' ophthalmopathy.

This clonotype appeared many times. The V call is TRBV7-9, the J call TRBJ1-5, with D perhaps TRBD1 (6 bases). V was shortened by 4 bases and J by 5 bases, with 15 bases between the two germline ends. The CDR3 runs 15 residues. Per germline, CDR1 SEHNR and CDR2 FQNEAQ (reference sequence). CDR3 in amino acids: CASSSSDRPDQPQHF. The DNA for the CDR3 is TGTGCCAGCAGCTCCTCTGACAGGCCTGATCAGCCCCAGCATTTT. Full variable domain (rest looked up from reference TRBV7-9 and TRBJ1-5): DTGVSQNPRHKITKRGQNVTFRCDPISEHNRLYWYRQTLGQGPEFLTYFQNEAQLEKSRLLSDRFSAERPKGSFSTLEIQRTEQGDSAMYLCASSSSDRPDQPQHFGDGTRLSIL.

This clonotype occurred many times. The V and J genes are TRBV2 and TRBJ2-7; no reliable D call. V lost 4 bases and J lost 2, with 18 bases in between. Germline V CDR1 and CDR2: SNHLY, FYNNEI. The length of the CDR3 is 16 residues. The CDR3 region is CASSVPRAGPTYEQYF. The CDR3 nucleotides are TGTGCCAGCAGTGTTCCAAGAGCCGGCCCGACCTACGAGCAGTACTTC. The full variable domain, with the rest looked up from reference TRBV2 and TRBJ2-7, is EPEVTQTPSHQVTQMGQEVILRCVPISNHLYFYWYRQILGQKVEFLVSFYNNEISEKSEIFDDQFSVERPDGSNFTLKIRSTKLEDSAMYFCASSVPRAGPTYEQYFGPGTRLTVT.

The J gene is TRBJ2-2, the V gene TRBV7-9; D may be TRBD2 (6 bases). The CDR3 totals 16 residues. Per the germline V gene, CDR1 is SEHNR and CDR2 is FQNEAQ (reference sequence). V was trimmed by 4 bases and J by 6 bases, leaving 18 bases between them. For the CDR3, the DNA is TGTGCCAGCAGCTCCGCGGGAAGGATCGTGGCCGGGGAGCTGTTTTTT. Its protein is CASSSAGRIVAGELFF.

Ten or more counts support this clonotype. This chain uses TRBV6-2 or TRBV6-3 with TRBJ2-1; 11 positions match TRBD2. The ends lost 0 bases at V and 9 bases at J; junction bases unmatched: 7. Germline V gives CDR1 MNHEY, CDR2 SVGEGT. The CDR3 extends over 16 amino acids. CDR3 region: CASSYSLAGGSPEQFF. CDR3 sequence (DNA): TGTGCCAGCAGTTACTCGCTAGCGGGAGGATCCCCTGAGCAGTTCTTC.

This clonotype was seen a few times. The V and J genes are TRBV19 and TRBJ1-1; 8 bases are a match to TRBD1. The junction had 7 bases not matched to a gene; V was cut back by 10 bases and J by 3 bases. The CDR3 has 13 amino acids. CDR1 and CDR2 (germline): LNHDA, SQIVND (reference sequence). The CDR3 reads CATSTGADTEAFF. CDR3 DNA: TGTGCCACCTCGACAGGGGCGGACACTGAAGCTTTCTTT. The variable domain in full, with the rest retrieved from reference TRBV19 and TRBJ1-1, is DGGITQSPKYLFRKEGQNVTLSCEQNLNHDAMYWYRQDPGQGLRLIYYSQIVNDFQKGDIAEGYSVSREKKESFPLTVTSAQKNPTAFYLCATSTGADTEAFFGQGTRLTVV.

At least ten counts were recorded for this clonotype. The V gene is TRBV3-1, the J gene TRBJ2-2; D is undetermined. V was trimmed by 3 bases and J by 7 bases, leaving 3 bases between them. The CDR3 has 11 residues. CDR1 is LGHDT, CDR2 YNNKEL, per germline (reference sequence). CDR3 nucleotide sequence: TGTGCCAGCAGCCATTTCGGGGAGCTGTTTTTT. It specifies CASSHFGELFF.

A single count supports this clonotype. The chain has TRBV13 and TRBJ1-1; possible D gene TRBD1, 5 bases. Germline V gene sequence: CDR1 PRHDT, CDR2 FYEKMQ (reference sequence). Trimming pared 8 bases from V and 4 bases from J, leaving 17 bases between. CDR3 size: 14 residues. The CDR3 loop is CASREGTVFTEAFF. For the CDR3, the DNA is TGTGCCAGCCGGGAGGGGACGGTGTTCACTGAAGCTTTCTTT.

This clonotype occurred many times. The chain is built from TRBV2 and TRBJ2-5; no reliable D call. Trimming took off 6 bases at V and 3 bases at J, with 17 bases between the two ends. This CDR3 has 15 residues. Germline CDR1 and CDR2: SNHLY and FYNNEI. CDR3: CASRHLGRGEETQYF. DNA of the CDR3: TGTGCCAGCAGGCACTTGGGCAGAGGAGAAGAGACCCAGTACTTC.